Following are 27 T cell receptor beta chains from one sample sequenced in a study of cytomegalovirus exposure and HLA in healthy donors (TCRdb year 2017). Preparation of the library involved the immunoSEQ multiplex PCR assay. For the multiplex PCR, a mixture combining 60 forward primers for TCR Vbeta segments and 13 reverse primers for TCR Jbeta segments was used. Entries here come from immuneACCESS through TCRdb and include only in-frame sequences with V and J called. Some clones fail to appear in such tables; in the studies checked, an unresolved V gene covers under half of the shortfall, and the cause of the remainder is unknown. This sample's table carries 93,000 or so clones. Approximately 3.5% of the sample goes to the ten largest clones. Sequencing was done on a sample of PBMCs. The receptors stem from a man between 35 and 55 years old in good health and CMV-seronegative.

V and J are TRBV29-1 and TRBJ2-3; 9 bases are a match to TRBD2. Germline V CDR1 and CDR2: SQVTM, ANQGSEA. The CDR3 consists of 13 residues. V lost 7 bases and J lost 1; bases outside the gene matches: 3. CDR3 protein: CSARTSGTDTQYF. As DNA, the CDR3 is TGCAGCGCCCGGACTAGCGGCACAGATACGCAGTATTTT.

The chain carries TRBV2 and TRBJ1-2; no clear D. V dropped 6 bases and J dropped 8 bases, with 16 bases sitting between them. The CDR3 is 13 amino acids. From germline, CDR1 is SNHLY and CDR2 FYNNEI. As DNA, the CDR3 is TGTGCCAGCAGACCGGCCCCTGAGGGCGGCTACACCTTC. This gives the protein CASRPAPEGGYTF.

The rearrangement links TRBV9 to TRBJ1-4; no reliable D call. The germline V gene encodes CDR1 SGDLS and CDR2 YYNGEE. Trimming took 0 bases from V and 4 from J, leaving 7 bases between them. This CDR3 spans 14 amino acids. The CDR3 DNA is TGTGCCAGCAGCGTAGGGAGTAGTAATGAAAAACTGTTTTTT. Translation gives CASSVGSSNEKLFF.

The rearrangement joins TRBV29-1 to TRBJ2-1; 7 nucleotides match TRBD2. There are 13 residues in the CDR3. Unmatched junction bases numbered 5, after V lost 5 bases and J lost 4 bases. Per the germline V gene, CDR1 is SQVTM and CDR2 is ANQGSEA. This chain's CDR3 is CSVSGGSYNEQFF. The DNA of the CDR3 is TGCAGCGTTTCGGGCGGGAGTTACAATGAGCAGTTCTTC.

CDR3 DNA: TGTGCCAGCAGCTTATCGCGGGACTACGAGCAGTACTTC. This gives the protein CASSLSRDYEQYF. This chain uses TRBV7-2 with TRBJ2-7, with D perhaps matching TRBD2 (6 bases). The CDR3 contains 13 residues. Germline loops: CDR1 SGHTA, CDR2 FQGNSA. The V end was cut by 2 bases, the J end by 3 bases, with 8 bases between.

J is TRBJ1-5 and V is TRBV2, with TRBD1 matching over 10 bases. With 4 bases clipped from V and 7 bases from J, the junction kept 4 bases outside the gene matches. There are 14 residues in the CDR3. The V gene's germline CDR1 is SNHLY and CDR2 FYNNEI. CDR3 sequence (DNA): TGTGCCAGCAGTGGACAGGGGGCGAGACAGCCCCAGCATTTT. This translates into CASSGQGARQPQHF. The full variable domain, with the rest looked up from reference TRBV2 and TRBJ1-5, is EPEVTQTPSHQVTQMGQEVILRCVPISNHLYFYWYRQILGQKVEFLVSFYNNEISEKSEIFDDQFSVERPDGSNFTLKIRSTKLEDSAMYFCASSGQGARQPQHFGDGTRLSIL.

This chain connects TRBV6-5 to TRBJ1-2; 9 nucleotides match TRBD1. V lost 4 bases to trimming and J lost 10 bases; unmatched junction nucleotides: 4. Germline V gene sequence: CDR1 MNHEY, CDR2 SVGAGI. This CDR3 spans 12 amino acids. DNA for the CDR3: TGTGCCAGCAGTTTCGACAGGGGGGACTACACCTTC. Its translation: CASSFDRGDYTF.

CDR3 protein: CASRPGQGNTEAFF. The CDR3 coding sequence is TGTGCCAGCAGACCTGGACAGGGGAACACTGAAGCTTTCTTT. The chain uses TRBV7-2 and TRBJ1-1; 8 bases align to TRBD1. V shed 6 bases and J 1 base; nucleotides not matched to a gene: 4. From germline, CDR1 is SGHTA and CDR2 FQGNSA. There are 14 residues in the CDR3.

The genes are TRBV5-6 and TRBJ2-7; 9 positions agree with TRBD2. J gave up 1 base and V 5 bases, and 7 bases lay outside the gene matches. The germline CDR1 and CDR2 sequences are SGHDT and YYEEEE. This CDR3 is 15 amino acids long. CDR3 DNA sequence: TGTGCCAGCAGTCGTGACGCGGGAGGGTCCTACGAGCAGTACTTC. Its protein is CASSRDAGGSYEQYF.

The chain joins TRBV30 to TRBJ1-1; possibly TRBD1 for D (6 bases). Trimming took off 2 bases at V and 11 bases at J, with 15 bases between the two ends. Germline-derived CDR1 and CDR2 are GTSNPN and SVGIG (reference sequence). The CDR3 has 12 amino acids. The CDR3 bases are TGTGCCTGGAGTCGGTCTGGGGGCGGGGCTTTCTTT. This encodes CAWSRSGGGAFF.

The chain joins TRBV7-2 to TRBJ2-2; perhaps TRBD1 as D (5 bases). The CDR3 spans 16 residues. Trimming removed 3 bases at V and 0 bases at J, with 11 bases between. The germline CDR1 and CDR2 sequences are SGHTA and FQGNSA. The CDR3 DNA follows: TGTGCCAGCAGCTTCTCGACAGCCTCGAACACCGGGGAGCTGTTTTTT. Translation gives CASSFSTASNTGELFF.

The rearrangement links TRBV2 to TRBJ2-5, with TRBD1 matching over 9 bases. CDR1 is SNHLY and CDR2 is FYNNEI in the germline V gene. The CDR3 sequence is 15 residues long. Trimming took 6 bases from V and 5 from J; bases not matched to a gene: 10. CDR3 in DNA: TGTGCCAGCAGGGAACTACAGGGGGCTGGGGAGACCCAGTACTTC. Translating gives CASRELQGAGETQYF.

V gene TRBV4-2 combines with J gene TRBJ2-5; TRBD2 might be the D (6 bases). The CDR3 length is 14 residues. V gave up 3 bases and J gave up 5 bases, with 13 bases separating them. CDR1 is LGHNA, CDR2 YNFKEQ, per germline. CDR3 nucleotides: TGTGCCAGCAGCCAGCTACTAGCCGGGGAGACCCAGTACTTC. This gives the protein CASSQLLAGETQYF.

The rearrangement uses TRBV10-3 and TRBJ2-1; 15 bases are shared with TRBD2. The CDR3 is 16 amino acids. The germline gives CDR1 ENHRY, CDR2 SYGVKD. V dropped 2 bases and J dropped 8; count of bases not matched to a gene: 4. The CDR3 loop reads CAISEPGLAGGDEQFF. The DNA for the CDR3 is TGTGCCATCAGTGAGCCGGGACTAGCGGGGGGTGATGAGCAGTTCTTC.

The chain joins TRBV7-2 to TRBJ2-3; D unresolved. From germline, CDR1 is SGHTA and CDR2 FQGNSA. The CDR3 is 13 residues long. Deletions cut 5 bases from V and 2 bases from J, with 8 bases between. The CDR3 DNA is TGTGCCAGCAGCCGAGCCTCCACAGATACGCAGTATTTT. It encodes CASSRASTDTQYF.

In DNA, the CDR3 is TGCGCCAGCTCTAATATGGGGGGCTACGAGCAGTACTTC. Amino acid sequence: CASSNMGGYEQYF. This chain links TRBV5-1 with TRBJ2-7, with a weak D call TRBD2 (6 bases). The CDR3 totals 13 residues. Trimming took off 7 bases at V and 3 bases at J, with 14 bases between the two ends. Germline V gene data show CDR1 as SGHRS and CDR2 as YFSETQ.

The chain combines TRBV30 with TRBJ2-6, with TRBD2 as a possible D gene (5 bases). Germline V gives CDR1 GTSNPN, CDR2 SVGIG (reference sequence). The V gene lost 0 bases and the J gene lost 2 bases, with 8 bases spanning the gap. The CDR3 runs 15 residues. The CDR3: CAWSVRAAGANVLTF. The DNA of the CDR3 is TGTGCCTGGAGTGTACGAGCGGCTGGGGCCAACGTCCTGACTTTC.

The gene calls are TRBV6-4 and TRBJ2-1; the match to TRBD2 covers 9 bases. Germline CDR1 and CDR2: MRHNA and SNTAGT. The V and J ends lost 5 bases and 5 bases, in that order; junction bases with no gene match: 4. The CDR3 has 14 amino acids. CDR3 nucleotide sequence: TGTGCCAGCAGTTGGCGGGAGGGAGACAATGAGCAGTTCTTC. Amino acid sequence: CASSWREGDNEQFF.

This chain connects TRBV5-1 to TRBJ2-3; the match to TRBD2 covers 10 bases. The length of the CDR3 is 14 residues. Germline loops: CDR1 SGHRS, CDR2 YFSETQ. V trimming: 4 bases; J trimming: 4 bases; junction bases outside the gene matches: 3. The CDR3 is CASSQGLAADTQYF. DNA for the CDR3: TGCGCCAGCAGCCAAGGACTAGCGGCAGATACGCAGTATTTT.

The V and J genes are TRBV11-2 and TRBJ2-7; TRBD2 aligns across 11 bases. This CDR3 comprises 17 residues. CDR1 is SGHAT and CDR2 is FQNNGV in the germline V gene. J lost 5 bases, V lost 5 bases, and 14 bases had no gene match. In DNA form, the CDR3 reads TGTGCCAGCAGCCCAACCCCTAGCGGGAGGTCTTCCCACGAGCAGTACTTC. This gives the protein CASSPTPSGRSSHEQYF.

The chain joins TRBV6-1 to TRBJ1-2, with TRBD1 matching over 8 bases. Germline CDR1 reads MNHNS; CDR2 reads SASEGT. The CDR3 sequence is 13 residues long. V shed 5 bases, J shed 3 bases, and the junction held 2 bases outside the gene matches. The CDR3 spells CASSLQGDYGYTF. In nucleotides, the CDR3 is TGTGCCAGCAGTTTACAGGGGGACTATGGCTACACCTTC.

The gene calls are TRBV6-5 and TRBJ2-7, with D perhaps matching TRBD1 (6 bases). V was trimmed by 4 bases and J by 0 bases, leaving 7 bases between them. The CDR3 extends over 13 amino acids. Looked up from germline, CDR1 is MNHEY and CDR2 is SVGAGI. The CDR3 protein is CASSLGGSYEQYF. The CDR3, as DNA: TGTGCCAGCAGTTTAGGGGGCTCCTACGAGCAGTACTTC.

This chain joins TRBV27 and TRBJ2-2, with D possibly matching TRBD1 (5 bases). V lost 0 bases to trimming and J lost 6 bases, with 17 bases between them. Germline-derived CDR1 and CDR2 are MNHEY and SMNVEV (reference sequence). This CDR3 region has 17 residues. Here the CDR3 DNA reads TGTGCCAGCAGTTTATCAGGACAAGATTTCTCCGCCGGGGAGCTGTTTTTT. It encodes CASSLSGQDFSAGELFF.

J is TRBJ2-3 and V is TRBV6-4; D is possibly TRBD1 (5 bases). This CDR3 contains 14 residues. V lost 5 bases and J lost 6, with 15 bases in between. The germline V gene encodes CDR1 MRHNA and CDR2 SNTAGT. CDR3 nucleotide sequence: TGTGCCAGCAGTAGGGGCCCCGGATGGGATACGCAGTATTTT. Translated, it gives CASSRGPGWDTQYF.

The V call is TRBV29-1, the J call TRBJ2-7; D remains unclear. The CDR3 contains 12 residues. Deletions cut 5 bases from V and 3 bases from J, with 11 bases between. Germline V gene lookup returns CDR1 SQVTM and CDR2 ANQGSEA. The CDR3 protein is CSVIDKFYEQYF. The CDR3 nucleotides are TGCAGCGTTATTGACAAATTCTACGAGCAGTACTTC.

The V gene is TRBV9, the J gene TRBJ2-5; 10 nucleotides line up with TRBD1. The J call may be wrong; the DNA end is better matched by TRBJ2-7. This CDR3 region has 14 residues. The germline V gene has CDR1 SGDLS and CDR2 YYNGEE. The CDR3 DNA reads TGTGCCAGCAGCGCGGGACAGGGGACCTACGAGCAGTACTTC. Amino acid sequence: CASSAGQGTYEQYF.

This chain links TRBV7-2 with TRBJ1-2; D gene uncertain. The CDR3 is made up of 15 amino acids. With 3 bases removed from V and 6 bases from J, the gap between germline ends came to 17 bases. Germline V gene lookup returns CDR1 SGHTA and CDR2 FQGNSA. Written as DNA, the CDR3 is TGTGCCAGCAGCTTCCACACTGGACTATCCAATGGCTACACCTTC. Translated, it gives CASSFHTGLSNGYTF.